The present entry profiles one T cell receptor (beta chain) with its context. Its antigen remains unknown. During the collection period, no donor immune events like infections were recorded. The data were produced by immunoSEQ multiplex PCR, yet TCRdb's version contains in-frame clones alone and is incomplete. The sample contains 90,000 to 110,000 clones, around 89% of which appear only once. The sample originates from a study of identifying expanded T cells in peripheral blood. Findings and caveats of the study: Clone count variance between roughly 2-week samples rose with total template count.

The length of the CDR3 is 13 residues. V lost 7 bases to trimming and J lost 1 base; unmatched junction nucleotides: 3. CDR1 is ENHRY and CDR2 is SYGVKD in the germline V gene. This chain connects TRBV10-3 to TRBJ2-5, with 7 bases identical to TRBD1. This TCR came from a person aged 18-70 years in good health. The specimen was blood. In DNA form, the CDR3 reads TGTGCCATCAAAGACAGGGTCCAAGAGACCCAGTACTTC. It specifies CAIKDRVQETQYF.